This T cell receptor (beta chain) was retrieved from a study of cytomegalovirus exposure and HLA in healthy donors. As for the study in general: 81% of roughly 430 genotyped donors fell in the Caucasian-associated ancestry cluster. Study-level points and caveats: Information on immune exposure was restricted to one variable (CMV serostatus). HLA alleles were associated with 18,000 or so TCR beta sequences in a later analysis at 0.05 false discovery rate. A missense DCLRE1C variant was associated with V- and J-gene trimming of TCR beta chains in a later analysis, and an independent cohort replicated the association.

PCR used 60 Vbeta primers and 13 Jbeta primers. Data came from immunoSEQ multiplex PCR; TCRdb stores just in-frame clones and leaves some out. The profile shows more than 80,000 clones, around 85% of them singletons. Note on this clone: Antigen specificity is unknown.

The CDR3 extends over 14 amino acids. Germline CDR1 and CDR2: ENHRY and SYGVKD. V dropped 8 bases and J dropped 6; count of bases not matched to a gene: 10. What was sequenced was PBMCs. This TCR was recovered from a girl aged 2 to 10 in good health and CMV-seropositive. The V and J genes are TRBV10-3 and TRBJ2-3; 8 bases fit TRBD1. CDR3 DNA sequence: TGTGCCATCCGGCGGACAGGGAACATGGATACGCAGTATTTT. It translates to CAIRRTGNMDTQYF.